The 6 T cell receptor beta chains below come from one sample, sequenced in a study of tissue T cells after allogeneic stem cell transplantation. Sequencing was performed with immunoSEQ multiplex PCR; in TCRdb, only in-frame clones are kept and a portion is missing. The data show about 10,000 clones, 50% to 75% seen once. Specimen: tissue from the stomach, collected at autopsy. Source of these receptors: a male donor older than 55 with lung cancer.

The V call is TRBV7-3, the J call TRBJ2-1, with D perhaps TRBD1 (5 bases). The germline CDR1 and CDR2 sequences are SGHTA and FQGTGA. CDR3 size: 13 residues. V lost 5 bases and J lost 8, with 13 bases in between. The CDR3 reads CASSLSPGHEQFF. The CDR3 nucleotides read TGTGCCAGCAGCCTTTCTCCAGGGCATGAGCAGTTCTTC. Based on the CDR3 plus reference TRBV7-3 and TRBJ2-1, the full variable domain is GAGVSQTPSNKVTEKGKYVELRCDPISGHTALYWYRQSLGQGPEFLIYFQGTGAADDSGLPNDRFFAVRPEGSVSTLKIQRTERGDSAVYLCASSLSPGHEQFFGPGTRLTVL.

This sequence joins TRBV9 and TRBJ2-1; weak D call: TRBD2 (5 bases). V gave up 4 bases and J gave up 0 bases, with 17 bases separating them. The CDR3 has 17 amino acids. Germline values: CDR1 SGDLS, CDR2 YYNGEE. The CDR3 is CASSTRKRRSSYNEQFF. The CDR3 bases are TGTGCCAGCAGCACCAGAAAGCGGCGGAGCTCCTACAATGAGCAGTTCTTC.

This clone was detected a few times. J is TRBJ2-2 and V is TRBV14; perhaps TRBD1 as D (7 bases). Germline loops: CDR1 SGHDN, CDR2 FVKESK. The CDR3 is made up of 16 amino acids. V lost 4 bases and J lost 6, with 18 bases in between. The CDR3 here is CASSRLGQGGAGELFF. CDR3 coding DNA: TGTGCCAGCAGCCGATTAGGCCAGGGGGGCGCCGGGGAGCTGTTTTTT.

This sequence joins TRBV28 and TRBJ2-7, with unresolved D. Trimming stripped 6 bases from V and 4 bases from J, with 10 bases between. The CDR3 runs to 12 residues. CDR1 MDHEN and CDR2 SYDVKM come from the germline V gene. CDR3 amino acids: CASSQLGYEQYF. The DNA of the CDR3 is TGTGCCAGCAGCCAGCTTGGGTACGAGCAGTACTTC.

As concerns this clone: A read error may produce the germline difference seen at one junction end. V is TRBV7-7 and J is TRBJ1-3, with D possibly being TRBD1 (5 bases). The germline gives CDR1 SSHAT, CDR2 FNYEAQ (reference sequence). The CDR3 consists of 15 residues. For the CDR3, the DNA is TGTGCTAGCAGCCAGGGACGGTCCTCTGGAAACACCATATATTTT. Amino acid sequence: CASSQGRSSGNTIYF. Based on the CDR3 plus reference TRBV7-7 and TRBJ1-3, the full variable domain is GAGVSQSPRYKVTKRGQDVTLRCDPISSHATLYWYQQALGQGPEFLTYFNYEAQPDKSGLPSDRFSAERPEGSISTLTIQRTEQRDSAMYRCASSQGRSSGNTIYFGEGSWLTVV.

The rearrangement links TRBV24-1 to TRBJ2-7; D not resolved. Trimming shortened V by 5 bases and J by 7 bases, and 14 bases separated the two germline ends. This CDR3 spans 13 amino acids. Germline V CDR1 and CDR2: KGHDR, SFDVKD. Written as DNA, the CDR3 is TGTGCCACCAGTGTCGGCGGAGTTGGTGAGCAGTACTTC. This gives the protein CATSVGGVGEQYF.